Each of the 31 T cell receptor beta chains below was sequenced from the same sample in a study of monozygotic twins with inflammatory bowel disease. TCRdb reprocessed the 5' RACE reads, with one entry per CDR3 protein and no DNA. This repertoire includes 210,000 or so distinct CDR3 sequences. What was sequenced was blood. The receptor source for this set is a human donor with ulcerative colitis or Crohn's disease, or a healthy co-twin of an affected twin (not recorded which).

The chain uses TRBV30 and TRBJ1-2; TCRdb picks TRBD1, but there is no DNA to check that call. The CDR3 is 16 residues long. Germline V gene data show CDR1 as GTSNPN and CDR2 as SVGIG (reference sequence). This CDR3 is CAWRTAWGSPNYGYTF.

The genes are TRBV12-3 or TRBV12-4 and TRBJ1-1; absent DNA, TCRdb's TRBD1 call cannot be checked. This CDR3 has 13 residues. This CDR3 reads CASSHRGFTEAFF.

The chain joins TRBV20-1 to TRBJ1-1. The CDR3 spans 15 residues. Germline V lookup: CDR1 DFQATT, CDR2 SNEGSKA (reference sequence). The CDR3 reads CSARDLGSWSTEAFF.

The chain employs TRBV28 and TRBJ2-1. Per the germline V gene, CDR1 is MDHEN and CDR2 is SYDVKM. The CDR3 totals 12 residues. The CDR3 spells CASSTNLVEQFF.

CDR3 region: CSARETGLIGTEAFF. The chain combines TRBV20-1 with TRBJ1-1; TCRdb lists TRBD1, though no DNA is available to test this call. The CDR3 loop spans 15 amino acids. CDR1 and CDR2 (germline): DFQATT, SNEGSKA (reference sequence).

The gene calls are TRBV4-3 and TRBJ2-1; TCRdb proposes TRBD1, but this gene call is untestable without DNA. This CDR3 is 15 amino acids long. Germline V gene data show CDR1 as LGHNA and CDR2 as YSLEER. The CDR3 is CASSQRGGSYSEQFF.

This chain connects TRBV4-3 to TRBJ1-4; the D call of TRBD1 rests on TCRdb alone, since no DNA is present to check it. The CDR3 is 16 residues long. The germline gives CDR1 LGHNA, CDR2 YSLEER. The CDR3 loop reads CASSPTRDRFSEKLFF.

The chain is built from TRBV4-1 and TRBJ1-6; TCRdb indicates TRBD1, and absent DNA this call remains unverified. Germline assignment: CDR1 MGHRA and CDR2 YSYEKL. The CDR3 length is 16 residues. CDR3 loop: CASSLGGQGLGSPLHF.

The chain couples TRBV7-9 to TRBJ1-2; the TCRdb call, TRBD1, lacks DNA for checking. The CDR3 length is 16 residues. Germline assignment: CDR1 SEHNR and CDR2 FQNEAQ (reference sequence). CDR3 protein: CASSPQGQDALYGYTF.

The chain joins TRBV10-3 to TRBJ2-7. The CDR3 is made up of 15 amino acids. From germline, CDR1 is ENHRY and CDR2 SYGVKD. The CDR3 loop is CAISDGRRNSYEQYF.

This chain links TRBV29-1 with TRBJ1-2. Looked up from germline, CDR1 is SQVTM and CDR2 is ANQGSEA. The CDR3 runs to 14 residues. CDR3 amino acids: CSVEPMGFNYGYTF.

The chain combines TRBV4-3 with TRBJ1-2; TCRdb's D gene call, TRBD1, goes unchecked for lack of DNA. Germline loops: CDR1 LGHNA, CDR2 YSLEER. There are 17 residues in the CDR3. CDR3 sequence reads: CASSQAFWTELNYGYTF.

The V and J genes are TRBV29-1 and TRBJ1-1. Germline CDR1 reads SQVTM; CDR2 reads ANQGSEA. This CDR3 is built from 11 residues. The CDR3 sequence is CSVTIYTEAFF.

The chain carries TRBV3-1 and TRBJ2-1; TCRdb outputs TRBD1, but without DNA this stays unchecked. CDR3 size: 15 residues. The germline V gene has CDR1 LGHDT and CDR2 YNNKEL (reference sequence). The CDR3 protein is CASSPAGPGNNEQFF.

This chain connects TRBV29-1 to TRBJ2-1; TCRdb outputs TRBD1, but without DNA this stays unchecked. The CDR3 runs to 17 residues. The germline gives CDR1 SQVTM, CDR2 ANQGSEA. CDR3 in amino acids: CSVPGQGPRRSYNEQFF.

The V gene is TRBV6-5, the J gene TRBJ1-1. CDR1 MNHEY and CDR2 SVGAGI come from the germline V gene. This CDR3 region has 13 residues. CDR3 protein: CASSYGFSSEAFF.

This chain links TRBV12-3 or TRBV12-4 with TRBJ1-5; TCRdb reports TRBD1, a call that lacks DNA to check it against. CDR3 length: 15 residues. The CDR3 spells CASSPGRLSNQPQHF.

The chain employs TRBV5-5 and TRBJ1-4; TCRdb's assignment of TRBD1 cannot be checked, as there is no DNA. In germline, CDR1 is SGHKS, CDR2 YYEKEE (reference sequence). The CDR3 runs 13 residues. CDR3: CASNPTDREKLFF.

V gene TRBV3-1 combines with J gene TRBJ2-5; TCRdb selects TRBD2, and the lack of DNA leaves this call unchecked. In germline, CDR1 is LGHDT, CDR2 YNNKEL (reference sequence). CDR3 length: 15 residues. CDR3 in amino acids: CASSLRTSGIETQYF.

The chain uses TRBV3-1 and TRBJ1-1; the D call of TRBD1 rests on TCRdb alone, since no DNA is present to check it. This CDR3 contains 15 residues. Germline V gives CDR1 LGHDT, CDR2 YNNKEL (reference sequence). This CDR3 is CASSQGTGVNTEAFF.

V gene TRBV5-4 combines with J gene TRBJ1-1; TCRdb calls TRBD1, which cannot be checked without DNA. The CDR3 has 13 amino acids. CDR1 is SGHNT and CDR2 is YYREEE in the germline V gene (reference sequence). CDR3: CASSSETGTEAFF.

The V and J genes are TRBV12-3 or TRBV12-4 and TRBJ2-7; without DNA, the TCRdb call of TRBD1 cannot be checked. The CDR3 is 13 amino acids. CDR3 residues: CASSTTGGGEQYF.

The chain employs TRBV20-1 and TRBJ2-1. CDR3 length: 11 amino acids. CDR1 and CDR2 from the germline V gene are DFQATT and SNEGSKA (reference sequence). CDR3: CSANSYNEQFF.

The rearrangement joins TRBV11-2 to TRBJ2-1. CDR1 and CDR2 from the germline V gene are SGHAT and FQNNGV. The length of the CDR3 is 16 residues. CDR3: CASSPRPESSYNEQFF.

V is TRBV5-4 and J is TRBJ1-4; the TCRdb D gene call, TRBD1, has no DNA to confirm it. The length of the CDR3 is 15 residues. Germline lookup yields CDR1 SGHNT and CDR2 YYREEE (reference sequence). CDR3 region: CASSRGTGPNEKLFF.

The V gene is TRBV27, the J gene TRBJ2-7; the TCRdb D gene call, TRBD1, has no DNA to confirm it. Germline V CDR1 and CDR2: MNHEY, SMNVEV (reference sequence). This CDR3 has 14 residues. The CDR3 here is CASGWGAFAYEQYF.

This sequence joins TRBV6-6 and TRBJ1-4; TCRdb designates TRBD1, a call that cannot be tested without DNA. The CDR3 totals 14 residues. Germline V gives CDR1 MNHNY, CDR2 SVGAGI (reference sequence). Here the CDR3 reads CASSQTGKDEKLFF.

V gene TRBV7-2 combines with J gene TRBJ2-3; TCRdb gives TRBD2 as the D gene, but with no DNA this cannot be confirmed. This CDR3 spans 16 amino acids. Looked up from germline, CDR1 is SGHTA and CDR2 is FQGNSA. CDR3 loop: CASSLLAGDVSDTQYF.

Considering frequency, this clonotype is medium-sized. V gene TRBV6-5 combines with J gene TRBJ2-1. In germline, CDR1 is MNHEY, CDR2 SVGAGI. The CDR3 is 13 residues long. The CDR3 loop is CASSYLGSGEQFF.

The J gene is TRBJ2-1, the V gene TRBV5-1; the TCRdb D gene call, TRBD1, has no DNA to confirm it. This CDR3 spans 15 amino acids. Germline assignment: CDR1 SGHRS and CDR2 YFSETQ. CDR3 amino acids: CASTRDRSLVSEQFF. Based on the CDR3 plus reference TRBV5-1 and TRBJ2-1, the full variable domain is KAGVTQTPRYLIKTRGQQVTLSCSPISGHRSVSWYQQTPGQGLQFLFEYFSETQRNKGNFPGRFSGRQFSNSRSEMNVSTLELGDSALYLCASTRDRSLVSEQFFGPGTRLTVL.

J is TRBJ1-1 and V is TRBV29-1; TCRdb designates TRBD1, a call that cannot be tested without DNA. Germline V lookup: CDR1 SQVTM, CDR2 ANQGSEA. The CDR3 extends over 12 amino acids. CDR3 in amino acids: CSEYGALTEAFF.